These 13 T cell receptor beta chains came from one sample sequenced in a study of regulatory T cells in long-lasting Graves disease. The time point is: persistent/refractory GD, antithyroid drugs over 5 years with positive TRAb. The TCR library used RNA extracted from PBMCs. CDR3 regions were amplified by Arm-PCR using iRepertoire HTBI primers to build TCR beta libraries. TCRdb called the multiplex PCR reads again in MiXCR, with one record for every CDR3 protein. Among fewer than 550,000 distinct CDR3 sequences, about 22% were seen once, and the ten largest hold about 7%. Sample: peripheral blood mononuclear cells (PBMCs), taken when the disease was refractory, from a patient treated with antithyroid drugs. The source of these receptors is a female donor with Graves disease.

In DNA, the CDR3 is TGCAGTGCTAGCTCCCCCTCTAGCACAGATACGCAGTATTTT. This codes for CSASSPSSTDTQYF. The chain is built from TRBV20-1 and TRBJ2-3; unclear D gene. This CDR3 has 14 residues. Germline V CDR1 and CDR2: DFQATT, SNEGSKA (reference sequence). The V gene lost 3 bases and the J gene lost 0 bases, with 10 bases spanning the gap.

In the case of this clonotype: Only one base separates this from a far larger clonotype, so it likely reflects a read error. This chain uses TRBV27 with TRBJ2-5, with 9 bases matching TRBD1. The V gene's germline CDR1 is MNHEY and CDR2 SMNVEV (reference sequence). J gave up 4 bases and V 5 bases, and 8 bases lay outside the gene matches. The CDR3 has 15 amino acids. The CDR3 DNA is TGTGCCAGCAGTGAATCACAGGGGGCTGGAGAGACCCAGTACTTC. This translates into CASSESQGAGETQYF.

This clonotype has a count of ten or more. This sequence joins TRBV3-1 and TRBJ1-1, with 7 bases matching TRBD1. V lost 0 bases to trimming and J lost 8 bases; unmatched junction nucleotides: 9. The CDR3 loop spans 15 amino acids. The germline V gene encodes CDR1 LGHDT and CDR2 YNNKEL (reference sequence). CDR3 amino acids: CASSQDIRGAREAFF. CDR3 DNA: TGTGCCAGCAGCCAAGATATCAGGGGGGCGAGGGAAGCTTTCTTT.

This clonotype came up many times. The chain has TRBV6-1 and TRBJ1-2; D is ambiguous. The CDR3 is 16 amino acids. Germline V gene sequence: CDR1 MNHNS, CDR2 SASEGT. CDR3 sequence reads: CSHTPREEGLNYGYTF. The CDR3 DNA is TGTTCTCATACACCAAGGGAGGAAGGGCTTAACTATGGCTACACCTTC.

The chain couples TRBV7-2 to TRBJ2-1; no clear D. Germline V CDR1 and CDR2: SGHTA, FQGNSA. The V gene lost 2 bases and the J gene lost 8 bases, with 13 bases spanning the gap. This CDR3 is 14 amino acids long. The CDR3 sequence: CASSLQLVIHEQFF. In nucleotides, the CDR3 is TGTGCCAGCAGCTTACAGCTAGTGATTCATGAGCAGTTCTTC.

Concerning this clonotype itself: Because it lacks the conserved phenylalanine or tryptophan at the end, this CDR3 is likely a read error. V gene TRBV7-9 combines with J gene TRBJ1-3, with D uncertain. Deletions cut 1 base from V and 2 bases from J, with 3 bases between. Germline loops: CDR1 SEHNR, CDR2 FQNEAQ (reference sequence). The CDR3 length is 13 residues. CDR3 protein: CASSLGAGNTIYS. In DNA, the CDR3 is TGTGCCAGCAGCTTAGGGGCTGGAAACACCATATATTCT.

This clonotype was found a few times. The chain is built from TRBV7-3 and TRBJ2-7, with 7 bases aligning to TRBD1. The junction had 8 bases not matched to a gene; V was cut back by 4 bases and J by 2 bases. Germline assignment: CDR1 SGHTA and CDR2 FQGTGA. CDR3 length: 15 amino acids. CDR3 residues: CASSSPQGPPYEQYF. The CDR3 bases are TGTGCCAGCAGCTCCCCACAGGGGCCGCCCTACGAGCAGTACTTC.

The rearrangement links TRBV5-4 to TRBJ1-1; tentatively, D is TRBD1 (5 bases). Germline assignment: CDR1 SGHNT and CDR2 YYREEE (reference sequence). This CDR3 has 14 amino acids. With 1 base removed from V and 3 bases from J, the gap between germline ends came to 10 bases. CDR3 nucleotides: TGTGCCAGCAGCTTGTTGATGGGGGACACTGAAGCTTTCTTT. Translated: CASSLLMGDTEAFF.

This clonotype showed up many times. This rearrangement joins TRBV3-1 to TRBJ1-2, with unresolved D. Germline assignment: CDR1 LGHDT and CDR2 YNNKEL (reference sequence). This CDR3 region has 14 residues. Trimming removed 4 bases from V and 6 bases from J, with 15 bases in between. Here the CDR3 reads CASSPLANSDGYTF. For the CDR3, the DNA is TGTGCCAGCAGCCCACTAGCGAACAGTGATGGCTACACCTTC. Combining the CDR3 with reference TRBV3-1 and TRBJ1-2 gives the whole variable domain DTAVSQTPKYLVTQMGNDKSIKCEQNLGHDTMYWYKQDSKKFLKIMFSYNNKELIINETVPNRFSPKSPDKAHLNLHINSLELGDSAVYFCASSPLANSDGYTFGSGTRLTVV.

This clonotype showed up just a few times. A much bigger clone sits one base away, suggesting this may be a read error. The CDR3 nucleotides read TGTGCCAGCAGCTTTGCCTACGAGCAGCACTTC. Translating gives CASSFAYEQHF. V gene TRBV28 combines with J gene TRBJ2-7; unclear D gene. The CDR3 has 11 residues. CDR1 MDHEN and CDR2 SYDVKM come from the germline V gene.

This clonotype was counted ten times or more. CDR3 DNA sequence: TGTGCCAGCAGAGCGGACAGGGGCTCCCTCTCTGGGGCCAACGTCCTGACTTTC. It translates to CASRADRGSLSGANVLTF. This chain uses TRBV2 with TRBJ2-6; 9 bases align to TRBD1. Germline V gene data show CDR1 as SNHLY and CDR2 as FYNNEI. Trimming took 6 bases from V and 0 from J; bases not matched to a gene: 9. This CDR3 spans 18 amino acids.

A few counts support this clonotype. The V and J genes are TRBV29-1 and TRBJ2-7; D gene uncertain. CDR3 length: 14 amino acids. CDR1 SQVTM and CDR2 ANQGSEA come from the germline V gene. The V gene lost 7 bases and the J gene lost 2 bases, with 18 bases spanning the gap. CDR3 residues: CSAGGVQDPYEQYF. CDR3 coding DNA: TGCAGCGCCGGCGGAGTCCAGGATCCCTACGAGCAGTACTTC.

Concerning this clonotype itself: A much more abundant neighbour one base away suggests this may be a read error. J is TRBJ1-2 and V is TRBV11-2; D is unclear. V lost 3 bases and J lost 6, with 17 bases in between. Per the germline V gene, CDR1 is SGHAT and CDR2 is FQNNGV. This CDR3 contains 15 residues. The DNA of the CDR3 is TGTGCCAGCAGCTTTGAGGCCTCCGCTAGCGATGGCTACACCTTC. Protein sequence: CASSFEASASDGYTF.